These 31 T cell receptor beta chains came from one sample sequenced in a study of T cell changes during pregnancy in multiple sclerosis. Sequenced by immunoSEQ multiplex PCR; TCRdb stores in-frame clones only, minus some. Here the sample spans more than 55,000 clones, 90% being singletons. Source: peripheral blood, taken in the third trimester of pregnancy. The receptor source for this set is a female donor in good health, enrolled as a control in a pregnancy study.

This chain connects TRBV11-3 to TRBJ2-4; a weak D match, TRBD2 (6 bases). CDR3 size: 16 residues. V lost 2 bases and J 0 bases, leaving 11 bases between the germline ends. Per germline, CDR1 SGHNT and CDR2 YENEEA. Written as DNA, the CDR3 is TGTGCCAGCAGCTTAATCGTGGGGGGAGCCAAAAACATTCAGTACTTC. The encoded protein is CASSLIVGGAKNIQYF.

Here the CDR3 reads CASSLATDEQYF. The CDR3 DNA is TGTGCCAGCAGCTTAGCTACGGACGAGCAGTACTTC. The chain uses TRBV7-8 and TRBJ2-7, with D unresolved. From germline, CDR1 is SGHVS and CDR2 FQNEAQ. Trimming stripped 0 bases from V and 5 bases from J, with 5 bases between. The CDR3 spans 12 residues.

This chain links TRBV19 with TRBJ1-2; unclear D gene. Trimming cost V 7 bases and J 7 bases, with 13 bases left between them. The CDR3 has 12 amino acids. Germline V CDR1 and CDR2: LNHDA, SQIVND (reference sequence). Here the CDR3 reads CASTWREGGYTF. CDR3 nucleotides: TGTGCCAGTACTTGGAGAGAGGGTGGCTACACCTTC.

V usage is TRBV10-3 and J usage is TRBJ2-7; 8 bases map to TRBD2. CDR3 length: 15 amino acids. Germline CDR1 ENHRY, CDR2 SYGVKD. With V trimmed by 7 bases and J by 0 bases, 8 bases remained unmatched. CDR3 region: CAINPGLGASYEQYF. The CDR3 bases are TGTGCCATCAACCCGGGACTAGGAGCCTCCTACGAGCAGTACTTC.

The J gene is TRBJ1-3, the V gene TRBV30; 11 nucleotides agree with TRBD1. The ends lost 0 bases at V and 5 bases at J; junction bases unmatched: 6. This CDR3 has 16 residues. Germline CDR1 reads GTSNPN; CDR2 reads SVGIG (reference sequence). This chain's CDR3 is CAWSVQGQGARNTIYF. Written as DNA, the CDR3 is TGTGCCTGGAGTGTACAAGGACAGGGGGCAAGAAACACCATATATTTT.

The chain has TRBV7-9 and TRBJ2-7, with 7 bases fitting TRBD1. The CDR3 runs 14 residues. The germline V gene has CDR1 SEHNR and CDR2 FQNEAQ (reference sequence). V lost 5 bases and J lost 2; bases outside the gene matches: 6. CDR3 sequence reads: CASSLDRVTYEQYF. The CDR3, as DNA: TGTGCCAGCAGCCTAGACAGGGTTACCTACGAGCAGTACTTC.

This chain uses TRBV5-1 with TRBJ1-6; TRBD1 is a possible D gene (5 bases). The V gene's germline CDR1 is SGHRS and CDR2 YFSETQ. The V end was cut by 0 bases, the J end by 9 bases, with 10 bases between. The CDR3 runs 14 residues. The CDR3 spells CASSLVGAGSPLHF. The CDR3 nucleotides are TGCGCCAGCAGCTTGGTAGGGGCTGGTTCACCCCTCCACTTT.

The table lists this clone with a count of one. The chain has TRBV7-8 and TRBJ1-1; TRBD1 might be the D (5 bases). The V end was cut by 5 bases, the J end by 1 base, with 11 bases between. The germline gives CDR1 SGHVS, CDR2 FQNEAQ. The CDR3 extends over 14 amino acids. CDR3 loop: CASSPGKGNTEAFF. CDR3 in DNA: TGTGCCAGCAGCCCAGGGAAGGGGAACACTGAAGCTTTCTTT.

The chain joins TRBV5-4 to TRBJ1-6, with no clear D. Between the trimmed V and J ends, which lost 0 bases and 2 bases, there was a span of 12 bases. Germline V CDR1 and CDR2: SGHNT, YYREEE (reference sequence). The CDR3 runs to 17 residues. The CDR3 loop is CASSLGGARTYNSPLHF. In DNA form, the CDR3 reads TGTGCCAGCAGCTTGGGGGGAGCTAGGACCTATAATTCACCCCTCCACTTT.

The rearrangement links TRBV5-8 to TRBJ1-2; 7 nucleotides match TRBD1. V trimming: 5 bases; J trimming: 4 bases; junction bases outside the gene matches: 8. CDR3 length equals 14 residues. Germline lookup yields CDR1 SGHTS and CDR2 YDEGEE. CDR3 bases: TGTGCCAGCAGGCAAGGGGGACAGCCCTATGGCTACACCTTC. This encodes CASRQGGQPYGYTF.

The genes are TRBV6-1 and TRBJ2-3, with a tentative D call TRBD2 (5 bases). The germline gives CDR1 MNHNS, CDR2 SASEGT. The CDR3 is made up of 15 amino acids. Trimming removed 4 bases at V and 2 bases at J, with 13 bases between. The CDR3 region is CASSVLDHPTDTQYF. DNA for the CDR3: TGTGCCAGCAGTGTACTAGATCACCCCACAGATACGCAGTATTTT.

V and J are TRBV29-1 and TRBJ2-1; D ambiguous. Germline CDR1 and CDR2: SQVTM and ANQGSEA. V was trimmed by 7 bases and J by 0 bases, leaving 13 bases between them. CDR3 size: 14 residues. The CDR3 DNA reads TGCAGCGCTTTTCCGGGTCGCTCCTACAATGAGCAGTTCTTC. The encoded protein is CSAFPGRSYNEQFF.

V is TRBV7-2 and J is TRBJ2-1; D unclear. Germline V gives CDR1 SGHTA, CDR2 FQGNSA. Trimming pared 6 bases from V and 5 bases from J, leaving 5 bases between. The CDR3 sequence is 11 residues long. CDR3 in amino acids: CASSYHNEQFF. DNA of the CDR3: TGTGCCAGCAGTTATCACAATGAGCAGTTCTTC.

J is TRBJ2-2 and V is TRBV7-8; 15 nucleotides match TRBD2. Germline V gene lookup returns CDR1 SGHVS and CDR2 FQNEAQ. Trimming took 5 bases from V and 6 from J; bases not matched to a gene: 7. This CDR3 has 17 residues. The CDR3 DNA sequence: TGTGCCAGCAGCCCCCGGACTAGCGGGAGGGTTGCCGGGGAGCTGTTTTTT. It codes for CASSPRTSGRVAGELFF.

V is TRBV7-8 and J is TRBJ2-5; D not certain. CDR3 length: 15 amino acids. V lost 4 bases and J lost 0, with 12 bases in between. The germline V gene encodes CDR1 SGHVS and CDR2 FQNEAQ. The DNA for the CDR3 is TGTGCCAGCAGCTCTACCCGCGAGTACCAAGAGACCCAGTACTTC. Translated, it gives CASSSTREYQETQYF.

This chain links TRBV6-6 with TRBJ1-1; a weak D match, TRBD1 (6 bases). In germline, CDR1 is MNHNY, CDR2 SVGAGI (reference sequence). Trimming shortened V by 8 bases and J by 1 base, and 14 bases separated the two germline ends. This CDR3 is 14 amino acids long. The CDR3 DNA follows: TGTGCCAGCCGACTAAGAGGGGGGAACACTGAAGCTTTCTTT. This sequence encodes CASRLRGGNTEAFF.

The CDR3 region is CASRGTGPLDSYNEQFF. Written as DNA, the CDR3 is TGTGCCAGCAGGGGGACAGGGCCACTTGACTCCTACAATGAGCAGTTCTTC. J is TRBJ2-1 and V is TRBV27; 9 bases map to TRBD1. The CDR3 sequence is 17 residues long. J gave up 0 bases and V 6 bases, and 9 bases lay outside the gene matches. Germline values: CDR1 MNHEY, CDR2 SMNVEV (reference sequence).

A word on this clone: The same CDR3 arises from other DNA sequences in this sample as well. The chain recombines TRBV5-4 with TRBJ1-1; 8 bases are shared with TRBD1. The trim removed 0 bases at V and 2 bases at J, leaving 0 bases unmatched. The V gene's germline CDR1 is SGHNT and CDR2 YYREEE (reference sequence). The CDR3 extends over 14 amino acids. The CDR3 DNA reads TGTGCCAGCAGCTTGGCAGGGGGCAACACTGAAGCTTTCTTT. Translating it yields CASSLAGGNTEAFF.

The sample holds one count of this clone. The gene calls are TRBV5-5 and TRBJ1-2; 10 bases fit TRBD1. This CDR3 has 14 residues. Germline V gene sequence: CDR1 SGHKS, CDR2 YYEKEE (reference sequence). V shed 6 bases, J shed 2 bases, and the junction held 4 bases outside the gene matches. The CDR3 sequence: CASTRQGANYGYTF. CDR3 in DNA: TGTGCCAGCACCAGACAGGGGGCAAACTATGGCTACACCTTC.

This chain uses TRBV6-1 with TRBJ1-5, with 7 positions matching TRBD1. The V gene's germline CDR1 is MNHNS and CDR2 SASEGT. The V segment lost 6 bases and the J segment 3 bases; nucleotides outside the gene matches: 2. The length of the CDR3 is 13 residues. Here the CDR3 reads CASSGTVNQPQHF. The CDR3 nucleotides are TGTGCCAGCAGCGGGACAGTCAATCAGCCCCAGCATTTT.

The chain combines TRBV11-2 with TRBJ2-3, with a tentative D call TRBD1 (6 bases). Deletions cut 5 bases from V and 4 bases from J, with 16 bases between. The CDR3 is 15 residues long. The germline gives CDR1 SGHAT, CDR2 FQNNGV. As DNA, the CDR3 is TGTGCCAGCAGCGTCGAGGGGGTAGGATCAGATACGCAGTATTTT. Translating gives CASSVEGVGSDTQYF.

In this sample, this clone turned up a few times. The CDR3 DNA is TGTGCCATCAGTGACGGGCGGGGGAACTACGAGCAGTACTTC. Its protein product is CAISDGRGNYEQYF. V gene TRBV10-3 combines with J gene TRBJ2-7, with 7 bases aligning to TRBD2. The germline CDR1 and CDR2 sequences are ENHRY and SYGVKD. The length of the CDR3 is 14 residues. V shed 3 bases and J 3 bases; nucleotides not matched to a gene: 5.

This clone was detected once. The V gene is TRBV5-1, the J gene TRBJ2-1, with 8 bases matching TRBD1. The ends lost 5 bases at V and 1 base at J; junction bases unmatched: 8. The CDR3 runs to 16 residues. The V gene's germline CDR1 is SGHRS and CDR2 YFSETQ. Here the CDR3 reads CASRQDRDWSYNEQFF. The CDR3 nucleotides read TGCGCCAGCAGACAGGACAGGGATTGGTCCTACAATGAGCAGTTCTTC.

The rearrangement links TRBV5-4 to TRBJ2-7; 9 bases are shared with TRBD1. J gave up 3 bases and V 3 bases, and 7 bases lay outside the gene matches. This CDR3 region has 15 residues. Germline CDR1 SGHNT, CDR2 YYREEE (reference sequence). CDR3 protein: CASSSAGQGFYEQYF. CDR3 nucleotides: TGTGCCAGCAGCTCCGCGGGACAGGGATTCTACGAGCAGTACTTC.

This chain uses TRBV12-5 with TRBJ2-1; 9 nucleotides line up with TRBD1. V trimming: 5 bases; J trimming: 8 bases; junction bases outside the gene matches: 7. The length of the CDR3 is 14 residues. From germline, CDR1 is LGHNT and CDR2 FRNRAP. The CDR3 bases are TGTGCTAGTGGTAGCACAGGGGGCCGGGATGAGCAGTTCTTC. Amino acid sequence: CASGSTGGRDEQFF.

V usage is TRBV10-3 and J usage is TRBJ1-2; D may be TRBD1 (5 bases). V lost 3 bases to trimming and J lost 7 bases, with 9 bases between them. In germline, CDR1 is ENHRY, CDR2 SYGVKD. The CDR3 is made up of 12 amino acids. CDR3 protein: CAISERGSGYTF. CDR3 nucleotides: TGTGCCATCAGTGAAAGGGGTTCTGGCTACACCTTC.

The chain links TRBV11-3 to TRBJ1-2, with 8 bases fitting TRBD1. Germline CDR1 and CDR2: SGHNT and YENEEA. V lost 8 bases, J lost 9 bases, and 11 bases stayed unmatched. This CDR3 region has 13 residues. The CDR3 region is CASRTTGEGSYTF. The CDR3 DNA sequence: TGTGCCAGCCGCACGACAGGGGAGGGTAGCTACACCTTC.

The chain uses TRBV4-3 and TRBJ1-1; tentative D call: TRBD1 (6 bases). The CDR3 has 14 amino acids. V was cut by 2 bases and J by 4 bases, with 11 bases left in between. CDR1 is LGHNA, CDR2 YSLEER, per germline. CDR3 in amino acids: CASSQLGDITEAFF. The CDR3 nucleotides read TGCGCCAGCAGCCAACTGGGGGACATCACTGAAGCTTTCTTT.

This sequence joins TRBV5-4 and TRBJ2-7; TRBD1 agrees at 7 bases. CDR1 is SGHNT and CDR2 is YYREEE in the germline V gene (reference sequence). The CDR3 spans 12 residues. With 4 bases clipped from V and 3 bases from J, the junction kept 1 base outside the gene matches. This CDR3 is CASSRDSYEQYF. CDR3 sequence (DNA): TGTGCCAGCAGCCGGGACAGCTACGAGCAGTACTTC.

The chain links TRBV2 to TRBJ1-2; tentative D call: TRBD1 (6 bases). The germline CDR1 and CDR2 sequences are SNHLY and FYNNEI. Trimming left V 5 bases short and J 1 base short, with 8 bases between. This CDR3 contains 13 residues. Here the CDR3 reads CASSKDSNYGYTF. The CDR3 DNA follows: TGTGCCAGCAGTAAGGACAGTAACTATGGCTACACCTTC.

J is TRBJ1-2 and V is TRBV7-2; D call uncertain. Deletions cut 5 bases from V and 4 bases from J, with 20 bases between. Germline-derived CDR1 and CDR2 are SGHTA and FQGNSA. This CDR3 spans 16 amino acids. The CDR3 reads CASSRPSSYPTYGYTF. CDR3 DNA: TGTGCCAGCAGCCGCCCGAGCTCTTATCCTACCTATGGCTACACCTTC.